The TCR beta chain under discussion was sequenced for a study of T-cell memory formation after mild COVID-19. This clonotype was counted a single time. The CDR3 is made up of 13 amino acids. V was shortened by 5 bases and J by 9 bases, with 14 bases between the two germline ends. Looked up from germline, CDR1 is KGHSH and CDR2 is LQKENI. In TCRdb, the 5' RACE reads were re-called with MiXCR into one record per CDR3 protein. This table holds fewer than 450,000 distinct CDR3 sequences, roughly a quarter found once. The sample consisted of PBMCs or a T cell subset sorted from them (not recorded which). The TCR comes from an adult woman who had mild COVID-19 (a few samples of this study predate the infection). Cell type and time point are not known. The genes are TRBV18 and TRBJ2-1; weak D call: TRBD2 (5 bases). Here the CDR3 DNA reads TGTGCCAGCTCATCCTACGACGAGGGTGAGCAGTTCTTC. Residues: CASSSYDEGEQFF.